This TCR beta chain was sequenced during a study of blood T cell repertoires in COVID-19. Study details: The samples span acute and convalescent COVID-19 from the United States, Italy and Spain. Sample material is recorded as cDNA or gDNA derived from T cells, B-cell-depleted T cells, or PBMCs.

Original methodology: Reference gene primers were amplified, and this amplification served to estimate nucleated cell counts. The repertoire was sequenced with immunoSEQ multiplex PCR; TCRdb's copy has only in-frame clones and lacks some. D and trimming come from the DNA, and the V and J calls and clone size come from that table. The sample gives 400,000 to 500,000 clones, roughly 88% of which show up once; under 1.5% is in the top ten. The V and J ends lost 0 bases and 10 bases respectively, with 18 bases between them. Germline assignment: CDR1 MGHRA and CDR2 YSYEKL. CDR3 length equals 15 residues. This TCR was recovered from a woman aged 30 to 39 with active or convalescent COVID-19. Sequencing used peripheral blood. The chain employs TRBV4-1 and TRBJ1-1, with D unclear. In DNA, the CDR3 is TGCGCCAGCAGCCAAGATCGCAGGATCGATCCCCCAGCTTTCTTT. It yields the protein CASSQDRRIDPPAFF.